One and the same sample provided the 8 T cell receptor beta chains below, sequenced in a study of shared clonotypes between healthy human individuals (dated by TCRdb to the early 2020s). The library was obtained by the immunoSEQ multiplex PCR assay. The clones in this table, taken by TCRdb from immuneACCESS, are in-frame only. Not every clone is retained; where verified, under half of the shortfall comes from an unresolved V gene, and the cause of the rest is unknown. The sample profile shows around 530,000 clones; 70% to 80% of them were found once. The ten most abundant clones make up 12% of the sample. The sequencing input was PBMCs. The receptors come from a woman aged 40 to 50 in good health. Some clones in this sample may be carry-over from other donors' samples.

V usage is TRBV7-8 and J usage is TRBJ2-1, with D unclear. V was clipped by 0 bases and J by 13 bases, with 19 bases between them. The CDR3 consists of 15 residues. The germline CDR1 and CDR2 sequences are SGHVS and FQNEAQ. In nucleotides, the CDR3 is TGTGCCAGCAGCTTAGCGGTCTGGAATCCCTCCGGACAGTTCTTC. This encodes CASSLAVWNPSGQFF.

The chain employs TRBV6-5 and TRBJ1-6, with TRBD1 identical over 8 bases. V trimming: 2 bases; J trimming: 5 bases; junction bases outside the gene matches: 5. CDR1 and CDR2 (germline): MNHEY, SVGAGI. This CDR3 has 16 residues. The DNA of the CDR3 is TGTGCCAGCAGTTACGACAGGGGTGGCCATAATTCACCCCTCCACTTT. Amino acid sequence: CASSYDRGGHNSPLHF.

In the case of this clone: A much more abundant neighbour one base away suggests this may be a read error. The V gene is TRBV5-6, the J gene TRBJ2-5; D is undetermined. The CDR3 contains 13 residues. Germline assignment: CDR1 SGHDT and CDR2 YYEEEE. CDR3 DNA: TGTGCCAGCAGCTTGTACAACCAAGATACCCAGTACTTC. Protein: CASSLYNQDTQYF.

The genes are TRBV19 and TRBJ2-1, with D possibly matching TRBD1 (5 bases). V dropped 5 bases and J dropped 0 bases, with 11 bases sitting between them. The CDR3 has 15 residues. Germline-derived CDR1 and CDR2 are LNHDA and SQIVND (reference sequence). The CDR3 region has the DNA TGTGCCAGTAGTCCCGGACACGACTCCTACAATGAGCAGTTCTTC. Its translation is CASSPGHDSYNEQFF.

The rearrangement uses TRBV9 and TRBJ1-3; D gene uncertain. This CDR3 is built from 15 residues. The germline V and J ends were trimmed by 1 base and 3 bases, with 11 bases remaining between them. Germline assignment: CDR1 SGDLS and CDR2 YYNGEE. The CDR3 here is CASSVSPTNGNTIYF. The DNA of the CDR3 is TGTGCCAGCAGCGTATCCCCCACAAATGGAAACACCATATATTTT.

This chain joins TRBV27 and TRBJ2-1; 11 bases match TRBD2. J lost 9 bases, V lost 5 bases, and 3 bases had no gene match. Germline CDR1 and CDR2: MNHEY and SMNVEV (reference sequence). The CDR3 runs 13 residues. The CDR3 spells CASSPGTSGEQFF. The CDR3 DNA sequence: TGTGCCAGCAGTCCAGGGACTAGCGGTGAGCAGTTCTTC.

The rearrangement joins TRBV7-9 to TRBJ2-1; 8 bases match TRBD2. The CDR3 loop spans 15 amino acids. The V gene end was trimmed by 1 base and the J gene end by 2 bases; junction bases not matched to a gene: 1. Germline V CDR1 and CDR2: SEHNR, FQNEAQ (reference sequence). The CDR3 DNA reads as TGTGCCAGCAGCTTAGACGGGGGGGCCTACAATGAGCAGTTCTTC. Its protein is CASSLDGGAYNEQFF.

This clone turned up a few times. The V call is TRBV6-5, the J call TRBJ2-5; D not resolved. The CDR3 contains 16 residues. CDR1 and CDR2 (germline): MNHEY, SVGAGI. V was trimmed by 0 bases and J by 5 bases, leaving 16 bases between them. In nucleotides, the CDR3 is TGTGCCAGCAGTTACTCAAGGTGGACCCCCCTGGAGACCCAGTACTTC. Amino acids: CASSYSRWTPLETQYF.